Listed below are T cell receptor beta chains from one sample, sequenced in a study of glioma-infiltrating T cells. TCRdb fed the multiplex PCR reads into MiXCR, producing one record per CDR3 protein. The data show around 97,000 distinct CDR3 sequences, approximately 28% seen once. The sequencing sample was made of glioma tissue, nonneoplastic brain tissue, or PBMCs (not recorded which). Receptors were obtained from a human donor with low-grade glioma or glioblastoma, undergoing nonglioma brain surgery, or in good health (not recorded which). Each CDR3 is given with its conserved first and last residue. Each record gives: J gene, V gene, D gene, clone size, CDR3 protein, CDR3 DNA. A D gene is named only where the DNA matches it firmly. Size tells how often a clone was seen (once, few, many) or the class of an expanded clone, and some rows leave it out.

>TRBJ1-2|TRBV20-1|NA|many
CSAISDNYGYTF
TGCAGTGCTATTTCGGATAACTATGGCTACACCTTC
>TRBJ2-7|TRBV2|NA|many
CASRASLPGSYSYEQYF
TGTGCCAGCAGAGCAAGTTTACCAGGTAGCTACTCCTACGAGCAGTACTTC
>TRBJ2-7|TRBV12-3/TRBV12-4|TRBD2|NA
CASSFMGGRGSYEQYF
TGTGCCAGCAGTTTCATGGGAGGGAGAGGCTCCTACGAGCAGTACTTC
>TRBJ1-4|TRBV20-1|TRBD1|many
CSARMGQVNEKLFF
TGCAGTGCTAGAATGGGACAGGTTAATGAAAAACTGTTTTTT
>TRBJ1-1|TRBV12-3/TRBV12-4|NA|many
CASSLIPGNTEAFF
TGTGCCAGCAGTTTGATCCCGGGGAACACTGAAGCTTTCTTT
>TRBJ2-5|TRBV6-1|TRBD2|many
CASSESGSGVYQETQYF
TGCGCCAGCAGTGAGTCAGGTAGCGGGGTTTACCAAGAGACCCAGTACTTC
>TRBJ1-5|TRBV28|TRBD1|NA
CAIIPGQFRNQNQHF
TGTGCCATCATTCCGGGACAGTTTCGCAATCAGAACCAGCATTTT
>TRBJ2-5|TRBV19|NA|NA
CASAAIARETQYF
TGTGCCAGTGCAGCAATCGCCAGGGAGACCCAGTACTTC
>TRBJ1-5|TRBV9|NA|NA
CASATYTRNQPQHF
TGTGCCTCTGCGACCTACACTCGCAATCAGCCCCAGCATTTT
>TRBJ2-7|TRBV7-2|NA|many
CASSLNAVSYEQYF
TGTGCCAGCAGCTTAAACGCGGTCTCCTACGAGCAGTACTTC
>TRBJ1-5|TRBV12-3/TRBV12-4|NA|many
CASRAAISNQPQHF
TGTGCCAGCAGAGCCGCTATTAGCAATCAGCCCCAGCATTTT
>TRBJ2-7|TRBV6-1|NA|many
CASSPWRDLPYEQYF
TGTGCCAGCAGTCCTTGGAGGGACCTCCCCTACGAGCAGTACTTC
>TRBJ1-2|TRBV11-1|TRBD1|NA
CAGSSDRGSGYTF
TGTGCCGGCAGCAGCGACAGGGGAAGTGGCTACACCTTC
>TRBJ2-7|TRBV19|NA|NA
CASSITGPYEQYF
TGTGCCAGTAGTATTACCGGCCCCTACGAGCAGTACTTC
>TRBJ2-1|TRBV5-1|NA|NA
CASSFERGNEQFF
TGCGCCAGCAGCTTCGAGAGGGGGAATGAGCAGTTCTTC
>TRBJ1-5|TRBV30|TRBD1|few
CAWSQSTGENQPQHF
TGTGCCTGGAGTCAATCGACAGGGGAGAATCAGCCCCAGCATTTT
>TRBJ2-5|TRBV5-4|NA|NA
CASSLEASQETQYF
TGTGCCAGCAGCTTGGAAGCTTCACAAGAGACCCAGTACTTC
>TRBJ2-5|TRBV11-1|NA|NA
CASSLDGTLANQETQYF
TGTGCCAGCAGCTTAGATGGGACCTTAGCCAACCAAGAGACCCAGTACTTC
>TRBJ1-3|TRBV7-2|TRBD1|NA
CASGQGAVNTIYF
TGTGCCAGCGGACAGGGGGCTGTAAACACCATATATTTT
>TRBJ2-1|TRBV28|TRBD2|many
CASSPSSGGIRIGQFF
TGTGCCAGCAGTCCATCTAGCGGGGGGATCCGGATCGGGCAGTTCTTC
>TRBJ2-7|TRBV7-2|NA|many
CASSFGGSSYEQYF
TGTGCCAGCAGCTTTGGGGGCAGCTCCTACGAGCAGTACTTC
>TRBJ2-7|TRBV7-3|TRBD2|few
CASSLSGGGPYEQYF
TGTGCCAGCAGCTTATCCGGCGGGGGACCCTACGAGCAGTACTTC
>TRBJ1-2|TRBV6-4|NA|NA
CASSDSSGAKGGYTF
TGTGCCAGCAGTGACTCCTCCGGCGCTAAAGGGGGCTACACCTTC
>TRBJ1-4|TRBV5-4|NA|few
CASSSGGVLEKLFF
TGTGCCAGCAGCTCGGGGGGAGTCTTGGAAAAACTGTTTTTT
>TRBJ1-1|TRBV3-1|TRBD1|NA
CANSQVGQGGVAFF
TGTGCCAACAGCCAAGTGGGACAGGGGGGTGTAGCTTTCTTT
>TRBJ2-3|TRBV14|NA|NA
CASSQFGTDTQYF
TGTGCCAGCAGCCAGTTCGGCACAGATACGCAGTATTTT
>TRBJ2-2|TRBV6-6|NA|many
CASSYRTGELFF
TGTGCCAGCAGTTACCGAACCGGGGAGCTGTTTTTT
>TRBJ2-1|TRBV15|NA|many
CATSRDQGPQEQFF
TGTGCCACCAGCAGAGATCAGGGACCACAGGAGCAGTTCTTC
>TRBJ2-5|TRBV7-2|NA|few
CASSFVGYRETQYF
TGTGCCAGCAGCTTTGTTGGGTACCGAGAGACCCAGTACTTC
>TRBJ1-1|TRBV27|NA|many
CASRRSMNTEAFF
TGTGCCAGCAGACGATCAATGAACACTGAAGCTTTCTTT
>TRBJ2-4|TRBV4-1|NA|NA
CASSQDPGVGWVQYF
TGCGCCAGCAGCCAAGATCCGGGCGTCGGGTGGGTTCAGTACTTC
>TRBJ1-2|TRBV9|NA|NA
CASSVDGRYYGYTF
TGTGCCAGCAGCGTAGATGGCCGATACTATGGCTACACCTTC
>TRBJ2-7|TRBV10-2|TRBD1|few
CASSGQGQASYEQYF
TGCGCCAGCAGTGGGCAGGGACAGGCATCCTACGAGCAGTACTTC
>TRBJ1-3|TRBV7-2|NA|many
CASSLVAEGNTIYF
TGTGCCAGCAGCTTAGTTGCCGAGGGAAACACCATATATTTT
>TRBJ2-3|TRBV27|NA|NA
CASVQDNTDTQYF
TGTGCTAGCGTACAGGACAACACAGATACGCAGTATTTT
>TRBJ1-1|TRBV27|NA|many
CATKSLLVRARLRDTEAFF
TGTGCCACCAAATCCCTGCTGGTCAGAGCACGGCTAAGGGACACTGAAGCTTTCTTT
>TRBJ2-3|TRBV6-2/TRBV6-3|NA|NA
CASSDWASPTDTQYF
TGCGCCAGCAGCGACTGGGCCTCCCCCACAGATACGCAGTATTTT
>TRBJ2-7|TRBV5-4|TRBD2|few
CASSLAGGAEQYF
TGTGCCAGCAGCTTGGCGGGGGGGGCTGAGCAGTACTTC
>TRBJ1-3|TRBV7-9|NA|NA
CASSYGQISSGNTIYF
TGTGCCAGCAGCTACGGACAGATTAGCTCTGGAAACACCATATATTTT
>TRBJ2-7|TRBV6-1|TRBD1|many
CASRTGGRNEQYF
TGTGCCAGCCGTACAGGGGGCCGTAACGAGCAGTACTTC
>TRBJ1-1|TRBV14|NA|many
CASSQELTATVNTEAFF
TGTGCCAGCAGCCAAGAGCTAACCGCGACCGTGAACACTGAAGCTTTCTTT
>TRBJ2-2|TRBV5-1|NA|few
CATSKDRKGGTGELFF
TGCGCCACCTCGAAGGACCGTAAAGGGGGCACCGGGGAGCTGTTTTTT
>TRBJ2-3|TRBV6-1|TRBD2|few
CASSRLAATENTQYF
TGTGCCAGCAGTAGACTAGCCGCGACCGAAAATACGCAGTATTTT
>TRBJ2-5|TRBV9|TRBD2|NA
CASSANPGLAGEETQYF
TGTGCCAGCAGCGCGAATCCGGGACTAGCGGGGGAAGAGACCCAGTACTTC
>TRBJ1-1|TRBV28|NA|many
CASRMQANTEAFF
TGTGCCAGCAGGATGCAGGCGAACACTGAAGCTTTCTTT
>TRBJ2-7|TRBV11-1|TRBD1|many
CASSSRTGGAGNEQYF
TGTGCCAGCAGCTCACGGACAGGGGGCGCTGGAAACGAGCAGTACTTC
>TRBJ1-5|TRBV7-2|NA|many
CASSIINQPQHF
TGTGCCAGCAGCATCATTAATCAGCCCCAGCATTTT
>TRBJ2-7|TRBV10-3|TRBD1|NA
CAISERDRGVFHEQYF
TGTGCCATCAGTGAGAGGGACAGGGGCGTCTTCCACGAGCAGTACTTC
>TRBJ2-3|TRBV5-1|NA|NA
CASRKSGDNVDTQYF
TGCGCCAGCAGGAAGTCCGGGGATAATGTAGATACGCAGTATTTT
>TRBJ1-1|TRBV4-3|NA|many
CASSQSTRGGTEAFF
TGCGCCAGCAGCCAATCAACAAGGGGGGGCACTGAAGCTTTCTTT
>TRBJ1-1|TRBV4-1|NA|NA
CASSQAMKGIAEAFF
TGCGCCAGCAGCCAAGCCATGAAGGGTATCGCTGAAGCTTTCTTT
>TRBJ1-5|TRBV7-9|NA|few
CASSLTAGNQPQHF
TGTGCCAGCAGCTTAACGGCAGGGAATCAGCCCCAGCATTTT
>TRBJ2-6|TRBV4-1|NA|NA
CASSQDWGGPNVLTF
TGCGCCAGCAGCCAAGATTGGGGTGGGCCCAACGTCCTTACTTTC
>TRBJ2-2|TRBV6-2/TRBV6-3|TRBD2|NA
CASSYSATSGTTGELFF
TGTGCCAGCAGTTACTCGGCCACGAGCGGGACCACCGGGGAGCTGTTTTTT
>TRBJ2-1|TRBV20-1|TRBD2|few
CSATPRLAGTFRMMYNEQFF
TGCAGTGCTACGCCGCGACTAGCGGGGACCTTCAGGATGATGTACAATGAGCAGTTCTTC
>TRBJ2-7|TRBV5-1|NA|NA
CASSLAVWSSYEQYF
TGTGCCAGCAGCTTAGCGGTCTGGAGCTCCTACGAGCAGTACTTC
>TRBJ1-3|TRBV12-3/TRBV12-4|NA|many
CASSFSAGNTIYF
TGTGCCAGCAGTTTCTCGGCAGGAAACACCATATATTTT
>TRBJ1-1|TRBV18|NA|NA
CASSRSGGGNTEAFF
TGTGCCAGCTCACGTTCCGGGGGTGGGAACACTGAAGCTTTCTTT